This TCR beta chain was documented in a study of radiation and T cells in renal cell carcinoma (TCRdb year 2020). In terms of the full investigation: The samples were obtained from a clinical trial, where primary renal cell carcinomas were treated with 15 Gy stereotactic body radiation therapy and then removed by nephrectomy 4 weeks afterward. TCR beta sequencing covered over 50 samples in total, comprising some 25 tumors and about 27 peripheral blood samples. Across all 50 or so samples, several million unique CDR3 nucleotide sequences, encoding roughly 2,600,000 unique CDR3 amino acid sequences, were identified. The paper's findings and limits, for the study overall: An increase in top tumor clonotypes in blood was observed from baseline to 2 weeks post-radiation, followed by contraction by 4 weeks, which was taken to suggest transient expansion of tumor-resident clones. With a single-armed trial design, the study had no way to address how radiation dose or scheduling affects the TCR repertoire. Because no pretreatment tumor biopsies were available, whether clonotypes were present in the tumor at baseline could not be determined. Blood repertoire dynamics were not followed beyond 4 weeks after treatment.

About this clone: It has no known antigen specificity. Qualities for individual bases were not recorded, and no much larger clone is one base off.

The CDR3 has 14 amino acids, counting the end cysteine and phenylalanine. Only the CDR3 part of the read is kept: 42 bases, read in frame from the first base. As encoded in the germline V gene, CDR1 is SGHTA while CDR2 is FQGNSA. V and J lose 4 bases and 0 bases, and a span of 10 bases separates them. TCR beta libraries were generated from genomic DNA with the immunoSEQ kit, following the manufacturer's recommendations. For library preparation, a first multiplex PCR was performed with proprietary primers, followed by a second PCR in which unique barcodes were added, and bead cleanups were performed after each round. A positive control reaction and a negative control reaction, both provided in the kit, were run with every batch of samples. The final libraries underwent checking on an Agilent 4200 TapeStation D1000 ScreenTape, volumetric pooling, and quantification by qPCR. Sequencing was performed on an Illumina NextSeq500 using a MidOutput 150-cycle cartridge, with 156 Read1 cycles, 15 Index1 cycles, and the kit custom primers. The pooled library was loaded at 0.9 to 1 pM with a 20% PhiX control spike-in. Per the source publication's procedure: The vendor-processed data were analyzed in R, and a clonotype was defined as all T cells that share the same CDR3 nucleotide sequence. For clone abundance analyses, frequencies were normalized to the 10,000 most abundant clones in each sample. Public T cell clones, which averaged fewer than five per sample, were excluded before analysis. Tumor-enriched clonotypes and baseline blood-enriched clonotypes were defined as those with an abundance difference of at least 32-fold between compartments. A beta-binomial differential abundance model was used to identify clonotypes that were expanded or contracted between blood time points. The Baroni-Urbani and Buser coefficient was used to measure tumor-blood repertoire similarity, and groups were compared with two-tailed Wilcoxon tests in R. The table comes from immuneACCESS by way of TCRdb, which keeps in-frame sequences with V and J called. Part of the clones is missing from these tables; in studies checked, under half for an unresolved V gene and the rest for unknown reasons. The V and J calls and clone size come from that table; D and trimming were worked out from the DNA. The sample yields about 49,000 clones; roughly 80% were counted once. The top ten clones comprise under 35% of the sample.

This specimen's time point label, interpreted: baseline pretreatment blood. The intended sense of this specimen's treatment or condition label: 15 Gy SBRT to primary tumor, nephrectomy 4 weeks later. Serial peripheral blood from radiation-treated patients was sampled at baseline, 2 weeks and 4 weeks after SBRT to track tumor-enriched clonotypes. All patients had renal cell carcinoma with clear cell pathology. Genomic DNA for TCR sequencing was prepared using the QIAamp DNA Blood Mini Kit (Qiagen). The analyses included just those samples that passed every quality control check. The source of this sequence is a woman between 70 and 85 years old with renal cell carcinoma. Sequencing was performed on blood, taken from a patient whose treatment included radiotherapy and nephrectomy. The chain links TRBV7-2 with TRBJ2-7, with the D call perhaps TRBD1 or TRBD2, each one matching 5 bases. The DNA is as follows: TGTGCCAGCAGCTGGGGGTCCCTCTCCTACGAGCAGTACTTC. Its protein is CASSWGSLSYEQYF.